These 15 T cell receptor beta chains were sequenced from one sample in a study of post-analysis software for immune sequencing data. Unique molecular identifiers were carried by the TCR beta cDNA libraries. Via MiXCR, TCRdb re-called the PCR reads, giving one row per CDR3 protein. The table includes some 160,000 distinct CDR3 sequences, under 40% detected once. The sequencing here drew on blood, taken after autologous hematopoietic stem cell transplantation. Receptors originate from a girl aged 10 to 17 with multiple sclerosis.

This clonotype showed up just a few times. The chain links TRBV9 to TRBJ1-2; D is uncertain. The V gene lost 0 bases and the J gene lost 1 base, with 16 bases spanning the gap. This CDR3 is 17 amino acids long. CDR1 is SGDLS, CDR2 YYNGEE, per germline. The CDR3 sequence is CASSVGTQPTVNYGYTF. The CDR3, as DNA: TGTGCCAGCAGCGTAGGTACCCAGCCGACCGTTAACTATGGCTACACCTTC.

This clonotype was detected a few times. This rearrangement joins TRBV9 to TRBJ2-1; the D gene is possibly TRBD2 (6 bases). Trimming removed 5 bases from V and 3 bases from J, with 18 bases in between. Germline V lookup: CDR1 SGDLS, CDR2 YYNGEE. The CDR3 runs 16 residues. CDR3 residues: CASSALGGKNYNEQFF. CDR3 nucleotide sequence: TGTGCCAGCAGTGCCCTTGGCGGGAAGAACTACAATGAGCAGTTCTTC.

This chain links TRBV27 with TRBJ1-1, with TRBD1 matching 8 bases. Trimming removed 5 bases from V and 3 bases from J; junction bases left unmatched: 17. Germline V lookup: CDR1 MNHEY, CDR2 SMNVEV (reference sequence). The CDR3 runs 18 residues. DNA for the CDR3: TGTGCCAGCAGTCCCACTTGGACAGGGAGGAGGTTGGACACTGAAGCTTTCTTT. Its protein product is CASSPTWTGRRLDTEAFF.

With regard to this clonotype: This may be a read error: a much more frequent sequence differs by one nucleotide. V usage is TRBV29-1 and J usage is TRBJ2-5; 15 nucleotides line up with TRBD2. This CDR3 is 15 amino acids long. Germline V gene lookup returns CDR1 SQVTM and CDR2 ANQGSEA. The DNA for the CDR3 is TGCAGCGTAAGGAGGACTAGCGGGAGGGGAGAGGCCCAGTACTTC. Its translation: CSVRRTSGRGEAQYF. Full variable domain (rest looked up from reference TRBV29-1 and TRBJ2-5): SAVISQKPSRDICQRGTSLTIQCQVDSQVTMMFWYRQQPGQSLTLIATANQGSEATYESGFVIDKFPISRPNLTFSTLTVSNMSPEDSSIYLCSVRRTSGRGEAQYFGPGTRLLVL.

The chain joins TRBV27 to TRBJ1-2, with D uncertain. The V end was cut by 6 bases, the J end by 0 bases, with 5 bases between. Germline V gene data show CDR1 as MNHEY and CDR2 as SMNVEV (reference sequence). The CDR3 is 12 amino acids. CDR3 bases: TGTGCCAGCAGGACGGCTAACTATGGCTACACCTTC. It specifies CASRTANYGYTF.

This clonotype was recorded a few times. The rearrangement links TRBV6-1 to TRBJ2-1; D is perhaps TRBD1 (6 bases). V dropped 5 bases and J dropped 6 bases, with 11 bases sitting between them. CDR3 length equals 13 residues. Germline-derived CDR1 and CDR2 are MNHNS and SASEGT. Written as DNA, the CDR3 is TGTGCCAGCAGTCACGGGACACTCAATGAGCAGTTCTTC. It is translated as CASSHGTLNEQFF.

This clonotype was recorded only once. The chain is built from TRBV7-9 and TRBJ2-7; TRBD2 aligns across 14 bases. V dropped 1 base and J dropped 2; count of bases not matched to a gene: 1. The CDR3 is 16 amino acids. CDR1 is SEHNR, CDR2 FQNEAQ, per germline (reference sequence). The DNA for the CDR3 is TGTGCCAGCAGCTTAGTGGGACTAGCGGGAGCCTACGAGCAGTACTTC. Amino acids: CASSLVGLAGAYEQYF.

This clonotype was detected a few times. The CDR3 region is CASYGSTGDEQFF. The CDR3 DNA reads as TGTGCCAGCTATGGGTCAACAGGAGATGAGCAGTTCTTC. The chain is built from TRBV9 and TRBJ2-1; possible D gene TRBD1, 5 bases. The CDR3 totals 13 residues. Trimming removed 7 bases at V and 8 bases at J, with 16 bases between. The germline V gene has CDR1 SGDLS and CDR2 YYNGEE.

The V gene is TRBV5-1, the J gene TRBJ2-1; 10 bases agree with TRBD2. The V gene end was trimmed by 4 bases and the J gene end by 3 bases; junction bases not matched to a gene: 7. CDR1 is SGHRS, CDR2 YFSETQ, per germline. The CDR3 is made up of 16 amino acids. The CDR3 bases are TGCGCCAGCAGCGCTTCTAGCGGGAGCAGCTACAATGAGCAGTTCTTC. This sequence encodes CASSASSGSSYNEQFF.

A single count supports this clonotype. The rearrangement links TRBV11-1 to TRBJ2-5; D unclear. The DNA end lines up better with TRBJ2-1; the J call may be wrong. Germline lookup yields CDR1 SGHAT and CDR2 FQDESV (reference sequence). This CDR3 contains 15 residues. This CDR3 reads CASSFSWAHQETQFF. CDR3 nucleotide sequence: TGTGCCAGCAGCTTCAGCTGGGCCCACCAAGAGACCCAGTTCTTC.

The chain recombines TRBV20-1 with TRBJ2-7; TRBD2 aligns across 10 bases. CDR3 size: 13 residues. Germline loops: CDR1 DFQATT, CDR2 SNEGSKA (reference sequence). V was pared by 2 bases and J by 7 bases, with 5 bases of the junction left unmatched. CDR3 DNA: TGCAGTGCTAGAAAAGCGGGAGGGGGGGAGCAGTACTTC. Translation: CSARKAGGGEQYF.

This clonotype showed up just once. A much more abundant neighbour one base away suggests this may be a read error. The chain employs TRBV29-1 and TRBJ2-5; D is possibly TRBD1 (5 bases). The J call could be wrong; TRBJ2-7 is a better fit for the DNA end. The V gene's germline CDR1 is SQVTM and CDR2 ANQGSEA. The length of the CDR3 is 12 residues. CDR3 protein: CSANRPPHEQYF. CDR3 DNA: TGCAGCGCCAACAGGCCGCCCCACGAGCAGTACTTC.

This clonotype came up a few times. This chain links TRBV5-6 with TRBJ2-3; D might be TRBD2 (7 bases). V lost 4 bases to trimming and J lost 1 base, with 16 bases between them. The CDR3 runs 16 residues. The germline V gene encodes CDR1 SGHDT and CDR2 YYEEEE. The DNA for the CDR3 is TGTGCCAGCAGCCCGAGGGGGGGGACGGGCACAGATACGCAGTATTTT. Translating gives CASSPRGGTGTDTQYF.

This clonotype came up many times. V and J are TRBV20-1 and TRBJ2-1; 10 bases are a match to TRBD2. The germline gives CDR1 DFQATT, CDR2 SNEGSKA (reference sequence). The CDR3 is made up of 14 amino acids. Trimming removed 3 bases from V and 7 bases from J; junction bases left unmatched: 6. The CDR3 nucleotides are TGCAGTGCTAGGCCCAGCGGGAGGGTTAATGAGCAGTTCTTC. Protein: CSARPSGRVNEQFF.

CDR3 bases: TGCAGCGTAGAGGAAAACGGGGTCGCCGGGGAGCTGTTTTTT. It translates to CSVEENGVAGELFF. The rearrangement links TRBV29-1 to TRBJ2-2, with a possible D match to TRBD2 (5 bases). This CDR3 has 14 amino acids. V shed 6 bases and J shed 6 bases, with 17 bases lying between them. Germline V lookup: CDR1 SQVTM, CDR2 ANQGSEA.